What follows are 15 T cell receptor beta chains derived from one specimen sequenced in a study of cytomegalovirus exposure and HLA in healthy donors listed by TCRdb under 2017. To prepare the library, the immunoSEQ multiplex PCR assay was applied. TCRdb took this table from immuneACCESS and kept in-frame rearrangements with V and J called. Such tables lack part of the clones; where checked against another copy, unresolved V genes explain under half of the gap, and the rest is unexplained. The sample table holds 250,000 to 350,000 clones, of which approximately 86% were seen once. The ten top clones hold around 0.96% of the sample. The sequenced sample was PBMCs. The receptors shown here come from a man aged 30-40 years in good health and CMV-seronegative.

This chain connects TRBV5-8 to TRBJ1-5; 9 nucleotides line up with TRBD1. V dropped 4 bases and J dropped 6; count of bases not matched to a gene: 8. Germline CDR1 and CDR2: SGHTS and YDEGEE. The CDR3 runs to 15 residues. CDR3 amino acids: CASSTGQGWTQPQHF. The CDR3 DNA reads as TGTGCCAGCAGCACCGGACAGGGGTGGACTCAGCCCCAGCATTTT.

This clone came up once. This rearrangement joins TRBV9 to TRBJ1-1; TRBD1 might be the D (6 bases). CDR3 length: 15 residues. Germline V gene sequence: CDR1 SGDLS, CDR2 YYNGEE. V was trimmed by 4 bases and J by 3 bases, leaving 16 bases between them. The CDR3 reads CASSRDTRGDTEAFF. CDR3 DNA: TGTGCCAGCAGCCGGGACACCAGGGGAGACACTGAAGCTTTCTTT.

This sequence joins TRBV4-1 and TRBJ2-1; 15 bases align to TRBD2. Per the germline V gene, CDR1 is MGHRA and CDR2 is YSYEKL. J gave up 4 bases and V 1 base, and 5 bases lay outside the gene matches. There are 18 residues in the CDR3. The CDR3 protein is CASSQAPGLAGGYNEQFF. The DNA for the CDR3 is TGCGCCAGCAGCCAAGCCCCGGGACTAGCGGGGGGATACAATGAGCAGTTCTTC.

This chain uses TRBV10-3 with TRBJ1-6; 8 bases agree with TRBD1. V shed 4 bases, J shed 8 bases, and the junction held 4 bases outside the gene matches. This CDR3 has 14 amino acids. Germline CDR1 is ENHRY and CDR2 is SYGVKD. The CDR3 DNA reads TGTGCCATCAGTGCGTTGGACAGGGATTCACCCCTCCACTTT. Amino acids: CAISALDRDSPLHF.

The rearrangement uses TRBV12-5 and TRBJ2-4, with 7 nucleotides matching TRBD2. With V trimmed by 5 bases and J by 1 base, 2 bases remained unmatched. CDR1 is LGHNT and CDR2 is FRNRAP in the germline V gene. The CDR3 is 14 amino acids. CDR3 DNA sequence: TGTGCTAGTGGTCCCGGGGGGGCCAAAAACATTCAGTACTTC. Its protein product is CASGPGGAKNIQYF.

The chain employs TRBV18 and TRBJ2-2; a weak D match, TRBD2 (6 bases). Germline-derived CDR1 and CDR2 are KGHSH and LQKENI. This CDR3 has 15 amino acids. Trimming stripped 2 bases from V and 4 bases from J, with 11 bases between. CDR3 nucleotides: TGTGCCAGCTCACCAACGCGGGGCAGCACCGGGGAGCTGTTTTTT. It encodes CASSPTRGSTGELFF. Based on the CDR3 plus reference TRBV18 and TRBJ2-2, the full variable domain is NAGVMQNPRHLVRRRGQEARLRCSPMKGHSHVYWYRQLPEEGLKFMVYLQKENIIDESGMPKERFSAEFPKEGPSILRIQQVVRGDSAAYFCASSPTRGSTGELFFGEGSRLTVL.

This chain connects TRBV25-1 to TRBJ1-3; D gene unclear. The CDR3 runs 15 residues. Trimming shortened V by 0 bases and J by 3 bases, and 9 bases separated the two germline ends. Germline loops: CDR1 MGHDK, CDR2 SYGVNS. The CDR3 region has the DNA TGTGCCAGCAGTGAATATGAGTCATTTGGAAACACCATATATTTT. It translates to CASSEYESFGNTIYF.

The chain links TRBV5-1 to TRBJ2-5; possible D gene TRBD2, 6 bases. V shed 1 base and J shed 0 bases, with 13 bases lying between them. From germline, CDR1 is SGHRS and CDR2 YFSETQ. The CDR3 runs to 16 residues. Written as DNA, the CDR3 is TGCGCCAGCAGCTTGTGGCGGGGAACGTACCAAGAGACCCAGTACTTC. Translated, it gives CASSLWRGTYQETQYF.

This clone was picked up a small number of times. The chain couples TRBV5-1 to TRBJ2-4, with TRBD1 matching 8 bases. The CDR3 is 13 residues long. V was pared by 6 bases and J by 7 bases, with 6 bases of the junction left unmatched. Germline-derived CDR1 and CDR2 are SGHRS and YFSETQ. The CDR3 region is CASTPGQGNIQYF. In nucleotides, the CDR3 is TGCGCCAGCACCCCCGGACAGGGCAACATTCAGTACTTC. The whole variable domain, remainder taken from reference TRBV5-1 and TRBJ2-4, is KAGVTQTPRYLIKTRGQQVTLSCSPISGHRSVSWYQQTPGQGLQFLFEYFSETQRNKGNFPGRFSGRQFSNSRSEMNVSTLELGDSALYLCASTPGQGNIQYFGAGTRLSVL.

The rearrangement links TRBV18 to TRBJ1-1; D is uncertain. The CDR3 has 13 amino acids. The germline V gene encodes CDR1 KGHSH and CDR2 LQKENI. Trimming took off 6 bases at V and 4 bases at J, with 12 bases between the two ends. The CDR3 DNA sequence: TGTGCCAGCTCGCGGACTGAGGGCACTGAAGCTTTCTTT. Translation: CASSRTEGTEAFF.

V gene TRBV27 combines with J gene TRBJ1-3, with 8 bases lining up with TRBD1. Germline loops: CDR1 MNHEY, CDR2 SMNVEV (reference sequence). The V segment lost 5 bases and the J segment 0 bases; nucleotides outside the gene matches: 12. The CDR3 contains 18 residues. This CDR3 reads CASSLSRTGHLSGNTIYF. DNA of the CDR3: TGTGCCAGCAGTCTCTCAAGGACAGGGCATCTCTCTGGAAACACCATATATTTT.

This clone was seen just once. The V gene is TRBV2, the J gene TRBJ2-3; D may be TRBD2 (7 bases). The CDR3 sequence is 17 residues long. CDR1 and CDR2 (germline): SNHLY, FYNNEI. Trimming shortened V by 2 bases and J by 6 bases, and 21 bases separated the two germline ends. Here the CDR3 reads CASSEFRGGAFDDTQYF. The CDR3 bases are TGTGCCAGCAGTGAATTCCGTGGGGGGGCGTTTGATGATACGCAGTATTTT. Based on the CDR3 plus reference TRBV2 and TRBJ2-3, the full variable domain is EPEVTQTPSHQVTQMGQEVILRCVPISNHLYFYWYRQILGQKVEFLVSFYNNEISEKSEIFDDQFSVERPDGSNFTLKIRSTKLEDSAMYFCASSEFRGGAFDDTQYFGPGTRLTVL.

The CDR3 loop is CASSQYSRMNTEAFF. The CDR3 nucleotides read TGTGCCAGCAGCCAATACTCGAGAATGAACACTGAAGCTTTCTTT. The gene calls are TRBV14 and TRBJ1-1; no firm D call. The CDR3 is 15 residues long. The germline gives CDR1 SGHDN, CDR2 FVKESK. Trimming stripped 2 bases from V and 0 bases from J, with 10 bases between. Full variable domain (missing parts from reference TRBV14 and TRBJ1-1): EAGVTQFPSHSVIEKGQTVTLRCDPISGHDNLYWYRRVMGKEIKFLLHFVKESKQDESGMPNNRFLAERTGGTYSTLKVQPAELEDSGVYFCASSQYSRMNTEAFFGQGTRLTVV.

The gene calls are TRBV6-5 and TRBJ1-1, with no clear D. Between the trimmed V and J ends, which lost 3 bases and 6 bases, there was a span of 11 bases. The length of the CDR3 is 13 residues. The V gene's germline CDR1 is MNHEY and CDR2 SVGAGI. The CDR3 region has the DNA TGTGCCAGCAGTTATCGGTTAGTGGCTGAAGCTTTCTTT. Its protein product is CASSYRLVAEAFF.

CDR3 DNA sequence: TGTGCCAGCAATCGAGCCGGGACAGGGAGTACAGATACGCAGTATTTT. Translation gives CASNRAGTGSTDTQYF. The genes are TRBV2 and TRBJ2-3; 9 nucleotides match TRBD1. The CDR3 spans 16 residues. With 7 bases clipped from V and 3 bases from J, the junction kept 11 bases outside the gene matches. The germline V gene has CDR1 SNHLY and CDR2 FYNNEI.